The 13 T cell receptor beta chains presented below share a single source sample, sequenced in a study of long-term antiretroviral therapy in people with HIV. Survey level was the resolution at which the v3.0 immunoSEQ assay ran. TCRdb's copy holds only in-frame clones and misses some; the assay was immunoSEQ multiplex PCR. This table has roughly 28,000 clones, nearly 95% appearing once. Sequences were derived from unsorted PBMCs, sampled around 6 years after starting antiretroviral therapy. Receptors were obtained from a man younger than 40 with HIV.

This clone was detected only once. The chain joins TRBV7-8 to TRBJ2-7; tentative D call: TRBD1 (6 bases). The germline gives CDR1 SGHVS, CDR2 FQNEAQ. The CDR3 spans 13 residues. V lost 4 bases and J lost 4, with 11 bases in between. CDR3 DNA: TGTGCCAGCAGCTGGGGGCAGACTTACGAGCAGTACTTC. It codes for CASSWGQTYEQYF. Together with reference TRBV7-8 and TRBJ2-7, the CDR3 gives the full variable domain: GAGVSQSPRYKVAKRGQDVALRCDPISGHVSLFWYQQALGQGPEFLTYFQNEAQLDKSGLPSDRFFAERPEGSVSTLKIQRTQQEDSAVYLCASSWGQTYEQYFGPGTRLTVT.

The V call is TRBV13, the J call TRBJ1-2; TRBD1 agrees at 11 bases. The length of the CDR3 is 16 residues. V was clipped by 0 bases and J by 2 bases; unmatched bases: 2. Per germline, CDR1 PRHDT and CDR2 FYEKMQ (reference sequence). The CDR3 DNA follows: TGTGCCAGCAGCTTAGGCCGGGACAGGGGGAACTATGGCTACACCTTC. Translating it yields CASSLGRDRGNYGYTF.

V is TRBV15 and J is TRBJ1-1; a weak D match, TRBD1 (6 bases). The CDR3 is 12 residues long. Trimming removed 7 bases from V and 5 bases from J, with 11 bases in between. Germline V gene lookup returns CDR1 LNHNV and CDR2 YYDKDF (reference sequence). The CDR3 reads CATKRGRTEAFF. In nucleotides, the CDR3 is TGTGCCACCAAAAGGGGGAGGACTGAAGCTTTCTTT.

The chain combines TRBV11-2 with TRBJ2-3; 8 positions match TRBD2. The CDR3 sequence is 15 residues long. The V gene's germline CDR1 is SGHAT and CDR2 FQNNGV. V lost 1 base, J lost 6 bases, and 6 bases stayed unmatched. CDR3 bases: TGTGCCAGCAGCTTAGGGCGGGGGGACTCGGATACGCAGTATTTT. This translates into CASSLGRGDSDTQYF.

The chain recombines TRBV7-3 with TRBJ2-2; D ambiguous. CDR1 and CDR2 (germline): SGHTA, FQGTGA. V shed 8 bases and J shed 3 bases, with 10 bases lying between them. The CDR3 has 13 amino acids. In nucleotides, the CDR3 is TGTGCCAGCGGAACCGCGGACACCGGGGAGCTGTTTTTT. Translation: CASGTADTGELFF.

The rearrangement links TRBV27 to TRBJ2-5; 8 positions agree with TRBD1. The CDR3 consists of 16 residues. The V gene's germline CDR1 is MNHEY and CDR2 SMNVEV (reference sequence). Losses at the gene ends were 1 base for V and 7 bases for J; bases not matched to a gene: 11. The CDR3 protein is CASSLYPPQGAGTQYF. As DNA, the CDR3 is TGTGCCAGCAGTTTATATCCCCCCCAGGGGGCTGGGACCCAGTACTTC.

The V call is TRBV6-1, the J call TRBJ2-1, with D hard to call. Germline CDR1 reads MNHNS; CDR2 reads SASEGT. V was cut by 2 bases and J by 9 bases, with 8 bases left in between. The length of the CDR3 is 12 residues. The CDR3 nucleotides are TGTGCCAGCAGTGAATATTGGGGTGAGCAGTTCTTC. It encodes CASSEYWGEQFF.

This chain connects TRBV5-1 to TRBJ2-3; 11 bases fit TRBD2. Germline loops: CDR1 SGHRS, CDR2 YFSETQ. Trimming removed 4 bases from V and 9 bases from J; junction bases left unmatched: 10. CDR3 length equals 15 residues. CDR3 DNA: TGCGCCAGCAGCCTCGGGACTAGCGGTGGTTGGACGCAGTATTTT. It is translated as CASSLGTSGGWTQYF. Using reference TRBV5-1 and TRBJ2-3 for the parts outside the CDR3, the full variable domain is KAGVTQTPRYLIKTRGQQVTLSCSPISGHRSVSWYQQTPGQGLQFLFEYFSETQRNKGNFPGRFSGRQFSNSRSEMNVSTLELGDSALYLCASSLGTSGGWTQYFGPGTRLTVL.

V is TRBV29-1 and J is TRBJ2-1; no firm D call. The V end was cut by 4 bases, the J end by 5 bases, with 12 bases between. The CDR3 spans 13 residues. The germline CDR1 and CDR2 sequences are SQVTM and ANQGSEA. The CDR3 spells CSVGIGGNNEQFF. DNA of the CDR3: TGCAGCGTTGGTATTGGCGGAAACAATGAGCAGTTCTTC.

The rearrangement links TRBV18 to TRBJ1-1, with D maybe TRBD1 (5 bases). In germline, CDR1 is KGHSH, CDR2 LQKENI. V was cut by 1 base and J by 3 bases, with 18 bases left in between. The CDR3 is 17 amino acids. CDR3 in amino acids: CASSPRGRGNADTEAFF. DNA for the CDR3: TGTGCCAGCTCACCACGGGGAAGGGGTAATGCCGACACTGAAGCTTTCTTT.

V gene TRBV7-9 combines with J gene TRBJ1-1; D ambiguous. Germline values: CDR1 SEHNR, CDR2 FQNEAQ (reference sequence). The CDR3 runs to 11 residues. Trimming shortened V by 3 bases and J by 4 bases, and 3 bases separated the two germline ends. CDR3 region: CASSLTTEAFF. The CDR3 DNA follows: TGTGCCAGCAGCTTGACCACTGAAGCTTTCTTT.

The chain has TRBV11-2 and TRBJ2-2; TRBD2 matches 8 bases. This CDR3 region has 16 residues. Germline assignment: CDR1 SGHAT and CDR2 FQNNGV. Trimming removed 2 bases from V and 1 base from J; junction bases left unmatched: 3. CDR3: CASSLKLAENTGELFF. The CDR3 DNA is TGTGCCAGCAGCTTAAAACTAGCGGAGAACACCGGGGAGCTGTTTTTT. Filled out from reference TRBV11-2 and TRBJ2-2, the complete variable domain reads EAGVAQSPRYKIIEKRQSVAFWCNPISGHATLYWYQQILGQGPKLLIQFQNNGVVDDSQLPKDRFSAERLKGVDSTLKIQPAKLEDSAVYLCASSLKLAENTGELFFGEGSRLTVL.

V usage is TRBV4-1 and J usage is TRBJ2-3; 7 bases map to TRBD1. V lost 2 bases, J lost 8 bases, and 10 bases stayed unmatched. Germline lookup yields CDR1 MGHRA and CDR2 YSYEKL. The CDR3 runs 15 residues. CDR3 loop: CASSQLTGPQGTQYF. The CDR3, as DNA: TGCGCCAGCAGCCAACTGACAGGGCCGCAGGGTACGCAGTATTTT.